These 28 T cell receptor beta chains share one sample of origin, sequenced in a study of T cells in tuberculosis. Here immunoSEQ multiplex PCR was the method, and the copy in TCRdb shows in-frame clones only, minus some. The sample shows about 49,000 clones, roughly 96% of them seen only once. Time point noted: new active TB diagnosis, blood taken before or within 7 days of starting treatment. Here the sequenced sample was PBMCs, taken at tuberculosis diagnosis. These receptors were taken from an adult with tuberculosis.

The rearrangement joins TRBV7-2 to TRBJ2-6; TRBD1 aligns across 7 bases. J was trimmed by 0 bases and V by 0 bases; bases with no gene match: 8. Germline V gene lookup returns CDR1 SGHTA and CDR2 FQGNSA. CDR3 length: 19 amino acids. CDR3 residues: CASSLADRVSVSGANVLTF. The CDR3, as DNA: TGTGCCAGCAGCTTAGCCGACAGGGTCTCGGTCTCTGGGGCCAACGTCCTGACTTTC.

Written as DNA, the CDR3 is TGTGCCAGCAGTTACGGGGTACAGGGAGCAGATACGCAGTATTTT. This gives the protein CASSYGVQGADTQYF. The chain employs TRBV6-5 and TRBJ2-3, with D maybe TRBD1 (6 bases). V was pared by 2 bases and J by 4 bases, with 13 bases between. This CDR3 is built from 15 residues. Germline V gene data show CDR1 as MNHEY and CDR2 as SVGAGI.

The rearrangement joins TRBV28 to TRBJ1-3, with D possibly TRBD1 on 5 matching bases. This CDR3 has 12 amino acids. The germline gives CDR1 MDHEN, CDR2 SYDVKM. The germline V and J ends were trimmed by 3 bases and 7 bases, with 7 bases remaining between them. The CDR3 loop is CASSLRGNTIYF. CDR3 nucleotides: TGTGCCAGCAGTTTGCGGGGGAACACCATATATTTT.

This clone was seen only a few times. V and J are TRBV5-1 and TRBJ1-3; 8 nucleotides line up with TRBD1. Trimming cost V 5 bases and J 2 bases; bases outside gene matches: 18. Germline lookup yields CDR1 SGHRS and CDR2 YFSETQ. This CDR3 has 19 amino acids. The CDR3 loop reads CASRFEAMGRQGTGNTIYF. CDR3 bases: TGCGCCAGCAGATTCGAGGCGATGGGCAGACAGGGGACTGGAAACACCATATATTTT.

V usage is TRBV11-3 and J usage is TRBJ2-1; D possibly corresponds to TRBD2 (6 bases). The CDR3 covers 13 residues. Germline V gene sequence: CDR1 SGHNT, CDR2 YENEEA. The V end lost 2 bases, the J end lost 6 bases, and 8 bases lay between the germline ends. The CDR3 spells CASSLRLGNEQFF. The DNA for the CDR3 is TGTGCCAGCAGCTTAAGACTAGGCAATGAGCAGTTCTTC.

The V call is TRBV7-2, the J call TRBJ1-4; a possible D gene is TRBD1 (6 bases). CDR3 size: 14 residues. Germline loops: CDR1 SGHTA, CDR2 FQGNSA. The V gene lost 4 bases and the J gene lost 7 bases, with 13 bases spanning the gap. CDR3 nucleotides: TGTGCCAGCAGCTCGGGGGGGCGCGTTGAAAAACTGTTTTTT. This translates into CASSSGGRVEKLFF.

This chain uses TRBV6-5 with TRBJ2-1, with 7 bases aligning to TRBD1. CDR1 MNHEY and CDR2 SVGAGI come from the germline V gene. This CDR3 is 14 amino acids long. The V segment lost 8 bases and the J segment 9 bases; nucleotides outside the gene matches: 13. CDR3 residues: CASQITGTASEQFF. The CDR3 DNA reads TGTGCCAGCCAAATTACCGGGACAGCTAGTGAGCAGTTCTTC.

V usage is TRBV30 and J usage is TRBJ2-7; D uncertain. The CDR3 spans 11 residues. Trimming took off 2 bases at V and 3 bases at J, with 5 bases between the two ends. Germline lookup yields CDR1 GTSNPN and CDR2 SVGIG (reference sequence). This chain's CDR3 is CAWSLSYEQYF. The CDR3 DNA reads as TGTGCCTGGAGTCTCAGCTACGAGCAGTACTTC.

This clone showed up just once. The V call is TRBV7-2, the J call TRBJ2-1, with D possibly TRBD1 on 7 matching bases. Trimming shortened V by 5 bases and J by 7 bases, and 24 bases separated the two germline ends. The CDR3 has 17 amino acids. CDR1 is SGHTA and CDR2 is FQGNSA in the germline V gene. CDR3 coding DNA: TGTGCCAGCAGCCTCCGACAGGGACTCTCGAGAGGAAATGAGCAGTTCTTC. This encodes CASSLRQGLSRGNEQFF. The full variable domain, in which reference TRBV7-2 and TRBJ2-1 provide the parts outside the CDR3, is GAGVSQSPSNKVTEKGKDVELRCDPISGHTALYWYRQSLGQGLEFLIYFQGNSAPDKSGLPSDRFSAERTGGSVSTLTIQRTQQEDSAVYLCASSLRQGLSRGNEQFFGPGTRLTVL.

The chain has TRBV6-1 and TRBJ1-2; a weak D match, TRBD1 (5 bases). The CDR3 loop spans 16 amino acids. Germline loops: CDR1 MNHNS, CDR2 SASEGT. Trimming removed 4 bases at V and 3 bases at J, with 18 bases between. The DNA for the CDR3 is TGTGCCAGCAGTGCCTTGACAGACGTGGGGTACTATGGCTACACCTTC. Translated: CASSALTDVGYYGYTF.

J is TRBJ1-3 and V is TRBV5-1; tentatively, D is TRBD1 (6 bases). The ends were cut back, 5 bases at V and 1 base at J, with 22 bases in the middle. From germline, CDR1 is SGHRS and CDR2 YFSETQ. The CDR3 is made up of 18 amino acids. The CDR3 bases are TGCGCCAGCAGGATTACAGGGTCCGAGACATGGTCTGGAAACACCATATATTTT. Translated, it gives CASRITGSETWSGNTIYF. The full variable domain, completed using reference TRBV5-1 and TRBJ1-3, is KAGVTQTPRYLIKTRGQQVTLSCSPISGHRSVSWYQQTPGQGLQFLFEYFSETQRNKGNFPGRFSGRQFSNSRSEMNVSTLELGDSALYLCASRITGSETWSGNTIYFGEGSWLTVV.

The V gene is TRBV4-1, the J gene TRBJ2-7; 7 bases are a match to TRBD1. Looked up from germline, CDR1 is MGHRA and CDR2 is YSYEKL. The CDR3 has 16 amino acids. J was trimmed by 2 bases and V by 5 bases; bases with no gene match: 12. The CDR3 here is CASSAITGVSPYEQYF. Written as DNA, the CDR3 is TGCGCCAGCAGCGCTATCACAGGGGTTTCCCCCTACGAGCAGTACTTC.

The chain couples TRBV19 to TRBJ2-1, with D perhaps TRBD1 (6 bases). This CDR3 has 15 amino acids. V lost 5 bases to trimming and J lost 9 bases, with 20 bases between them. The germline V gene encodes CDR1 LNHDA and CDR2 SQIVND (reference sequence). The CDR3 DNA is TGTGCCAGTAGTGCGCAGGGGCGAGTAAATAGTGAGCAGTTCTTC. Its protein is CASSAQGRVNSEQFF.

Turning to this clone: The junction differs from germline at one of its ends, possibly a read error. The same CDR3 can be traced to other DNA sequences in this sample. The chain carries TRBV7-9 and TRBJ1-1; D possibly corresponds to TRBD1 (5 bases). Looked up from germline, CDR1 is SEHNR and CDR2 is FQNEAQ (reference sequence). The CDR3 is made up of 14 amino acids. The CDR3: CASSLLGVGTEAFF. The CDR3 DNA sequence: TGCGCCAGCAGCTTGCTAGGGGTAGGGACTGAAGCTTTCTTT.

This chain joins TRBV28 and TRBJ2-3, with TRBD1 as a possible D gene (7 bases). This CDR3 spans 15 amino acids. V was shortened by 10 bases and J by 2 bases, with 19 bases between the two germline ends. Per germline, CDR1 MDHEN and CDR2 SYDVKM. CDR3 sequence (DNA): TGTGCCACCACTCCCACAGGGGACTCCACAGATACGCAGTATTTT. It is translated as CATTPTGDSTDTQYF.

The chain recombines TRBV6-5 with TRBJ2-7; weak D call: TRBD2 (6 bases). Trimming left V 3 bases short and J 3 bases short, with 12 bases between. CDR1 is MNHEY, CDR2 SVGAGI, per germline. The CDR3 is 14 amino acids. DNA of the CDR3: TGTGCCAGCAGTTATGCGGCGGGGAACTACGAGCAGTACTTC. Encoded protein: CASSYAAGNYEQYF.

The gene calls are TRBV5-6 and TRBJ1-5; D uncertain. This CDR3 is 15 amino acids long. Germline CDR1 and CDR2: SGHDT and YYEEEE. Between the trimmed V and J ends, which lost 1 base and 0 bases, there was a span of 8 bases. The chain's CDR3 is CASSLQVNSNQPQHF. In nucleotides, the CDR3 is TGTGCCAGCAGCTTGCAGGTGAATAGCAATCAGCCCCAGCATTTT. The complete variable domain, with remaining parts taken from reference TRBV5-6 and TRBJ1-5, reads DAGVTQSPTHLIKTRGQQVTLRCSPKSGHDTVSWYQQALGQGPQFIFQYYEEEERQRGNFPDRFSGHQFPNYSSELNVNALLLGDSALYLCASSLQVNSNQPQHFGDGTRLSIL.

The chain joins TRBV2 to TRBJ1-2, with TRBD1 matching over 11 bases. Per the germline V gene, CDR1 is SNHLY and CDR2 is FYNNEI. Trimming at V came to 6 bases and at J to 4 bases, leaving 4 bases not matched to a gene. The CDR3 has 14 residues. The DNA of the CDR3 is TGTGCCAGCAGGGGGGGACAGGGGGTCTATGGCTACACCTTC. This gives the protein CASRGGQGVYGYTF.

The CDR3 coding sequence is TGTGCCAGCAGCGCCACAGGGTTGGGCACTGAAGCTTTCTTT. It codes for CASSATGLGTEAFF. The rearrangement links TRBV2 to TRBJ1-1; possibly TRBD1 for D (6 bases). From germline, CDR1 is SNHLY and CDR2 FYNNEI. This CDR3 contains 14 residues. Trimming removed 6 bases from V and 4 bases from J, with 15 bases in between.

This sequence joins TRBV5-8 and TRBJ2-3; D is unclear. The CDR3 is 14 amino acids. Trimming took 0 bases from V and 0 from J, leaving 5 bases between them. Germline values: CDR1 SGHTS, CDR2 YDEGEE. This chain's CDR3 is CASSLGPSTDTQYF. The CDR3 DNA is TGTGCCAGCAGCTTGGGGCCTAGCACAGATACGCAGTATTTT.

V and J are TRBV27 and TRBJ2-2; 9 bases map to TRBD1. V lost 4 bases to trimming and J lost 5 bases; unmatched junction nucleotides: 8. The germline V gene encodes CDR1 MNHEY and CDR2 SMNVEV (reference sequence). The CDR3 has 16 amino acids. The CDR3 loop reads CASSYGQGFLTGELFF. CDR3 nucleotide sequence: TGTGCCAGCAGTTATGGACAGGGGTTCCTAACCGGGGAGCTGTTTTTT.

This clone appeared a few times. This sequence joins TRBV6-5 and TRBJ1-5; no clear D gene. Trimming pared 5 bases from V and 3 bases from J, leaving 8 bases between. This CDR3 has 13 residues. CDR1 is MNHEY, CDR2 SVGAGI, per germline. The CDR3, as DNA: TGTGCCAGCAGTCGAGGCCCCAATCAGCCCCAGCATTTT. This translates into CASSRGPNQPQHF.

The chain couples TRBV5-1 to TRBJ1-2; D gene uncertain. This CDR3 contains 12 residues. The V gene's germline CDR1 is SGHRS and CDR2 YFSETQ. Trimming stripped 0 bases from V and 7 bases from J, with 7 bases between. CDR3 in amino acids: CASSLGPSGYTF. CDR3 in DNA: TGCGCCAGCAGCTTGGGGCCATCTGGCTACACCTTC.

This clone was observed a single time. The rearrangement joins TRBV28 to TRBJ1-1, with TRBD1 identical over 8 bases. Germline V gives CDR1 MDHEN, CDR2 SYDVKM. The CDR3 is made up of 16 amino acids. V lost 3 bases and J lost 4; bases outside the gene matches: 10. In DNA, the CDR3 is TGTGCCAGCAGTTTCGAGGGGGGTACAGGGGGCACTGAAGCTTTCTTT. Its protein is CASSFEGGTGGTEAFF.

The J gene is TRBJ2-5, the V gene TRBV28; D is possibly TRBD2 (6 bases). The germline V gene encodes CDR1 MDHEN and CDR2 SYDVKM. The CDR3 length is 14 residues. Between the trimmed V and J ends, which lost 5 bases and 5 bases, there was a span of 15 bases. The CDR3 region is CASSPLAVLETQYF. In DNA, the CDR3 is TGTGCCAGCAGTCCCTTAGCGGTACTTGAGACCCAGTACTTC. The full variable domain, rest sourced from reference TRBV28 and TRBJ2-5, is DVKVTQSSRYLVKRTGEKVFLECVQDMDHENMFWYRQDPGLGLRLIYFSYDVKMKEKGDIPEGYSVSREKKERFSLILESASTNQTSMYLCASSPLAVLETQYFGPGTRLLVL.

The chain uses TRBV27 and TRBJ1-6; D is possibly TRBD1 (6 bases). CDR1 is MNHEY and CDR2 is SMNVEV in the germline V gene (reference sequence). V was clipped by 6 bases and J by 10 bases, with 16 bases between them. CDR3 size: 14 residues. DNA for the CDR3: TGTGCCAGCAGCCGTCAGGGGCGGTTGTCACCCCTCCACTTT. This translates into CASSRQGRLSPLHF.

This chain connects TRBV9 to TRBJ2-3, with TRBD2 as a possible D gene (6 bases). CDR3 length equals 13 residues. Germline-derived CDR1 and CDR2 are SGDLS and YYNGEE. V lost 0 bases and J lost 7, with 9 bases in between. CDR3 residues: CASSVVGGHTQYF. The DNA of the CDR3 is TGTGCCAGCAGCGTAGTGGGGGGACATACGCAGTATTTT.

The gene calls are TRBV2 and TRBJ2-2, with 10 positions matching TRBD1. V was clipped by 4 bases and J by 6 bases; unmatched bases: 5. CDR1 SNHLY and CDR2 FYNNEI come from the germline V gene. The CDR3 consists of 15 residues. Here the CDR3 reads CASSVGQGFAGELFF. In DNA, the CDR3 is TGTGCCAGCAGTGTGGGACAGGGGTTTGCCGGGGAGCTGTTTTTT. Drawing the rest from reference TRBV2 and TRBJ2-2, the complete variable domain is EPEVTQTPSHQVTQMGQEVILRCVPISNHLYFYWYRQILGQKVEFLVSFYNNEISEKSEIFDDQFSVERPDGSNFTLKIRSTKLEDSAMYFCASSVGQGFAGELFFGEGSRLTVL.